The present entry profiles one T cell receptor (beta chain) with its context. Antigen specificity is unknown. Specified time point: newly diagnosed GD, antithyroid drugs for less than 3 months. PBMCs were the source of the RNA used for TCR sequencing. The sample belongs to a study of regulatory T cells in long-lasting Graves disease. Arm-PCR with iRepertoire HTBI primers amplified the CDR3 regions for these TCR beta libraries. Original handling: The samples included around 64 TRBV and roughly 14 TRBJ segments. In TCRdb, the multiplex PCR reads were re-called with MiXCR into one record per CDR3 protein. TCRdb assigned the V and J calls; the authors' analysis was not used. The sample holds approximately 250,000 distinct CDR3 sequences, 15% to 20% seen once. The CDR3 is 14 amino acids. Trimming pared 2 bases from V and 5 bases from J, leaving 12 bases between. From germline, CDR1 is MNHNS and CDR2 SASEGT.

Findings and caveats of the study: Repertoires from persistent disease leaned toward TRBV28, TRBJ1-2 and TRBJ2-5. Not thyroid tissue but only peripheral blood was studied.

This chain connects TRBV6-1 to TRBJ1-1, with a possible D match to TRBD1 (6 bases). The receptor's source is a female donor with Graves disease. The starting material was peripheral blood mononuclear cells (PBMCs), obtained at new diagnosis, from a patient treated with antithyroid drugs. CDR3 loop: CASSEYRESTEAFF. The CDR3 DNA sequence: TGTGCCAGCAGTGAATACAGGGAGAGTACTGAAGCTTTCTTT.